The 20 T cell receptor beta chains in this list originate from one sample, sequenced in a study of cytomegalovirus exposure and HLA in healthy donors. The primer mix had 60 Vbeta and 13 Jbeta primers. TCRdb keeps only in-frame clones here, not all; method: immunoSEQ multiplex PCR. The data contain around 150,000 clones, about 72% of them seen just once; the ten biggest clones take up 1.4% to 1.5%. Sequences were obtained from PBMCs. The source is a male donor in good health and CMV-seronegative.

This clone appeared a few times. This chain links TRBV5-4 with TRBJ2-1, with a tentative D call TRBD2 (6 bases). Trimming shortened V by 0 bases and J by 0 bases, and 7 bases separated the two germline ends. The CDR3 spans 15 residues. Germline V gives CDR1 SGHNT, CDR2 YYREEE (reference sequence). The CDR3, as DNA: TGTGCCAGCAGCTTGGATAGCGGCTCCTACAATGAGCAGTTCTTC. Its protein product is CASSLDSGSYNEQFF.

V gene TRBV7-9 combines with J gene TRBJ1-6; weak D call: TRBD1 (5 bases). V lost 2 bases to trimming and J lost 8 bases, with 16 bases between them. The CDR3 is 16 amino acids. The V gene's germline CDR1 is SEHNR and CDR2 FQNEAQ (reference sequence). The DNA for the CDR3 is TGTGCCAGCAGCTTATTTCTGGGGGGGGAGGATTCACCCCTCCACTTT. Its protein is CASSLFLGGEDSPLHF.

In this sample, this clone turned up a few times. The chain joins TRBV7-3 to TRBJ1-1; maybe TRBD1 (6 bases). The CDR3 is 13 amino acids. CDR1 SGHTA and CDR2 FQGTGA come from the germline V gene. Between the trimmed V and J ends, which lost 5 bases and 5 bases, there was a span of 12 bases. The CDR3 is CASSPGQITEAFF. The CDR3 coding sequence is TGTGCCAGCAGCCCAGGACAGATTACTGAAGCTTTCTTT.

The chain uses TRBV5-6 and TRBJ1-1; D perhaps matches TRBD1 (5 bases). This CDR3 spans 15 amino acids. Trimming removed 0 bases at V and 2 bases at J, with 11 bases between. In germline, CDR1 is SGHDT, CDR2 YYEEEE. This CDR3 is CASSLALGGNTEAFF. The CDR3 DNA sequence: TGTGCCAGCAGCTTGGCCTTGGGGGGAAACACTGAAGCTTTCTTT.

The V call is TRBV13, the J call TRBJ2-3; the D gene is possibly TRBD2 (6 bases). The V gene's germline CDR1 is PRHDT and CDR2 FYEKMQ (reference sequence). V was shortened by 5 bases and J by 4 bases, with 19 bases between the two germline ends. The CDR3 spans 16 residues. Here the CDR3 DNA reads TGTGCCAGCAGCCCGGGGGTGGGAGTAACTCCAGATACGCAGTATTTT. This codes for CASSPGVGVTPDTQYF.

V usage is TRBV5-6 and J usage is TRBJ2-5; 8 bases line up with TRBD2. The V and J ends lost 6 bases and 5 bases, in that order; junction bases with no gene match: 9. Germline V gene sequence: CDR1 SGHDT, CDR2 YYEEEE. The CDR3 length is 14 residues. The CDR3 loop reads CASTGGGVGETQYF. In DNA, the CDR3 is TGTGCCAGCACCGGGGGGGGCGTGGGGGAGACCCAGTACTTC.

The genes are TRBV5-6 and TRBJ2-5; 12 positions agree with TRBD2. After removal of 4 bases from V and 5 bases from J, the junction contained 6 bases not matched to a gene. Germline assignment: CDR1 SGHDT and CDR2 YYEEEE. CDR3 length equals 15 residues. The CDR3 loop reads CASSPTSGGWETQYF. The CDR3 region has the DNA TGTGCCAGCAGCCCTACTAGCGGGGGGTGGGAGACCCAGTACTTC.

The chain carries TRBV27 and TRBJ1-1, with 11 bases lining up with TRBD1. The V segment lost 6 bases and the J segment 6 bases; nucleotides outside the gene matches: 6. CDR1 MNHEY and CDR2 SMNVEV come from the germline V gene (reference sequence). The CDR3 has 14 amino acids. The CDR3, as DNA: TGTGCCAGCAGCCGACCGGGACAGGGGGCTGAAGCTTTCTTT. Its protein product is CASSRPGQGAEAFF.

V and J are TRBV6-5 and TRBJ1-2; D is uncertain. The V gene's germline CDR1 is MNHEY and CDR2 SVGAGI. The CDR3 spans 13 residues. Trimming pared 6 bases from V and 7 bases from J, leaving 15 bases between. CDR3 DNA: TGTGCCAGCAGGGAGACTTTTTTGGGTGGCTACACCTTC. Its protein product is CASRETFLGGYTF.

This clone came up once. This chain connects TRBV5-1 to TRBJ2-7; D remains ambiguous. Per the germline V gene, CDR1 is SGHRS and CDR2 is YFSETQ. The ends were cut back, 2 bases at V and 3 bases at J, with 9 bases in the middle. The CDR3 consists of 13 residues. The CDR3 DNA follows: TGCGCCAGCAGCTTTTCACTTAACTACGAGCAGTACTTC. Its protein is CASSFSLNYEQYF.

The genes are TRBV6-6 and TRBJ1-2, with D hard to call. Trimming pared 2 bases from V and 4 bases from J, leaving 8 bases between. CDR3 length: 13 amino acids. Germline CDR1 reads MNHNY; CDR2 reads SVGAGI (reference sequence). Written as DNA, the CDR3 is TGTGCCAGCAGTTACGGCGGGGTCTATGGCTACACCTTC. Its translation is CASSYGGVYGYTF.

The chain is built from TRBV7-2 and TRBJ2-5; D is possibly TRBD2 (5 bases). Germline V gene lookup returns CDR1 SGHTA and CDR2 FQGNSA. Trimming left V 0 bases short and J 2 bases short, with 10 bases between. This CDR3 has 15 residues. CDR3 region: CASSLAGVWQETQYF. In DNA, the CDR3 is TGTGCCAGCAGCTTAGCGGGAGTGTGGCAAGAGACCCAGTACTTC. Supplemented by reference TRBV7-2 and TRBJ2-5, the full variable domain reads GAGVSQSPSNKVTEKGKDVELRCDPISGHTALYWYRQSLGQGLEFLIYFQGNSAPDKSGLPSDRFSAERTGGSVSTLTIQRTQQEDSAVYLCASSLAGVWQETQYFGPGTRLLVL.

V is TRBV7-2 and J is TRBJ2-1, with TRBD1 matching over 9 bases. V shed 2 bases and J 5 bases; nucleotides not matched to a gene: 4. Germline values: CDR1 SGHTA, CDR2 FQGNSA. This CDR3 is 15 amino acids long. CDR3 nucleotide sequence: TGTGCCAGCAGCTTAAGGACAGGGGCGGACAATGAGCAGTTCTTC. It is translated as CASSLRTGADNEQFF.

The chain uses TRBV5-4 and TRBJ2-1; D is unresolved. The CDR3 loop spans 13 amino acids. Germline V gene lookup returns CDR1 SGHNT and CDR2 YYREEE (reference sequence). With 5 bases removed from V and 4 bases from J, the gap between germline ends came to 10 bases. In DNA form, the CDR3 reads TGTGCCAGCAGTCATCCCACATACAATGAGCAGTTCTTC. It is translated as CASSHPTYNEQFF.

The rearrangement joins TRBV4-3 to TRBJ1-2; D unresolved. The CDR3 sequence is 13 residues long. V lost 1 base to trimming and J lost 4 bases, with 7 bases between them. CDR1 and CDR2 from the germline V gene are LGHNA and YSLEER. The CDR3 DNA follows: TGCGCCAGCAGCCAAGCCACGGGCTATGGCTACACCTTC. Residues: CASSQATGYGYTF.

DNA for the CDR3: TGTGCCAGCAGCCCCTCGGGACAGGGGGCGCGATATGGCTACACCTTC. Its protein product is CASSPSGQGARYGYTF. This chain joins TRBV7-2 and TRBJ1-2; 12 nucleotides align to TRBD1. The germline gives CDR1 SGHTA, CDR2 FQGNSA. The J segment lost 5 bases and the V segment lost 5 bases, leaving 9 bases of the junction unmatched. The CDR3 has 16 residues. Full variable domain (missing parts from reference TRBV7-2 and TRBJ1-2): GAGVSQSPSNKVTEKGKDVELRCDPISGHTALYWYRQSLGQGLEFLIYFQGNSAPDKSGLPSDRFSAERTGGSVSTLTIQRTQQEDSAVYLCASSPSGQGARYGYTFGSGTRLTVV.

The J gene is TRBJ1-4, the V gene TRBV4-3; 9 positions match TRBD1. The CDR3 is made up of 16 amino acids. CDR1 and CDR2 from the germline V gene are LGHNA and YSLEER. Trimming removed 1 base from V and 5 bases from J; junction bases left unmatched: 5. The CDR3, as DNA: TGCGCCAGCAGCCAAGCTGGACAGGGGTTGAATGAAAAACTGTTTTTT. This encodes CASSQAGQGLNEKLFF.

The chain employs TRBV7-9 and TRBJ1-2, with D possibly being TRBD1 (5 bases). Trimming cost V 0 bases and J 0 bases, with 8 bases left between them. The CDR3 sequence is 15 residues long. CDR1 is SEHNR and CDR2 is FQNEAQ in the germline V gene (reference sequence). The CDR3 coding sequence is TGTGCCAGCAGCTTAGCTCAGACAGCTAACTATGGCTACACCTTC. Translated: CASSLAQTANYGYTF.

The chain joins TRBV2 to TRBJ2-3, with TRBD2 as a possible D gene (7 bases). Trimming removed 6 bases at V and 3 bases at J, with 16 bases between. The CDR3 contains 15 residues. Germline V gene lookup returns CDR1 SNHLY and CDR2 FYNNEI. The CDR3, as DNA: TGTGCCAGCAGAGGGGGGGGTGGCTGGACAGATACGCAGTATTTT. This gives the protein CASRGGGGWTDTQYF.

The V gene is TRBV30, the J gene TRBJ2-5; D possibly corresponds to TRBD2 (7 bases). Trimming cost V 0 bases and J 5 bases, with 19 bases left between them. Germline V lookup: CDR1 GTSNPN, CDR2 SVGIG (reference sequence). The CDR3 sequence is 16 residues long. CDR3 sequence (DNA): TGTGCCTGGAGTGTAGGGTTCTCGGGGGGCCTCGAGACCCAGTACTTC. This sequence encodes CAWSVGFSGGLETQYF.